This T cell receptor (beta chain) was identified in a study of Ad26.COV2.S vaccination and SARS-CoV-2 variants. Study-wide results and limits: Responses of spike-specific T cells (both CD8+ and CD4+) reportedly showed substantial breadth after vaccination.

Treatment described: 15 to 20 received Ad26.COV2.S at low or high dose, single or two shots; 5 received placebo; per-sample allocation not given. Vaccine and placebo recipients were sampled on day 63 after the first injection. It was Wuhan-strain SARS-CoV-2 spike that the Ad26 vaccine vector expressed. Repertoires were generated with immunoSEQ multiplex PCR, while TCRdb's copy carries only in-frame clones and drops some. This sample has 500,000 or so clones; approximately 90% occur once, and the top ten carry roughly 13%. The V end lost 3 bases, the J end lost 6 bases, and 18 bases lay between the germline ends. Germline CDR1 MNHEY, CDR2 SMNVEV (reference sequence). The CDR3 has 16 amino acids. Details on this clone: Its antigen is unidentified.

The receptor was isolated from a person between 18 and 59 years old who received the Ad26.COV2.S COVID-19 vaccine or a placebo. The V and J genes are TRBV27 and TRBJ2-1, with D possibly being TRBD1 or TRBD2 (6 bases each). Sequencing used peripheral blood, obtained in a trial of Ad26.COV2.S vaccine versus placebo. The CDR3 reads CASSFQTRGFVNEQFF. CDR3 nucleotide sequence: TGTGCCAGCAGTTTCCAGACTAGGGGGTTTGTCAATGAGCAGTTCTTC.